A selection of T cell receptor beta chains follows, all from one sample in a study of T cell responses to AZD1222 COVID-19 vaccine. Assay: immunoSEQ multiplex PCR; the TCRdb copy retains only in-frame clones and omits some. The profile shows 90,000 to 120,000 clones, around nine tenths of them singletons. The material was peripheral blood, obtained 28 days after the second dose of the MenACWY control vaccine. These TCRs come from an adult who received the MenACWY meningococcal vaccine as a control. The CDR3 runs from the conserved cysteine through the conserved F or W. A D gene is named only where the DNA matches it firmly. Clone size is stated in some rows and not others, as once, few, many or a class when expanded.

-	13	-	TRBV7-3	TRBJ1-1	TGTGCCAGCAGCTTAGGTGAACGCCGTGAAGCTTTCTTT	CASSLGERREAFF
-	13	TRBD1	TRBV15	TRBJ2-5	TGTGCCACCACCAACAGGGGCGGAGAGACCCAGTACTTC	CATTNRGGETQYF
-	16	TRBD1	TRBV7-9	TRBJ1-4	TGTGCCAGCAGACGAACGACAGGGGCAACTAATGAAAAACTGTTTTTT	CASRRTTGATNEKLFF
-	15	TRBD2	TRBV3-1/TRBV3-2	TRBJ2-3	TGTGCCAGCAGCCAGGGACTAGCGGGGAGGGGAGGGCAGTATTTT	CASSQGLAGRGGQYF
-	14	-	TRBV7-9	TRBJ1-6	TGTGCCAGCAGCTTAGATTCGACACCGCCCAGCCTCCACTTT	CASSLDSTPPSLHF
-	14	-	TRBV4-2	TRBJ2-7	TGTGCCAGCAGCCAAGAGTTAGGAGGCTACGAGCAGTACTTC	CASSQELGGYEQYF
-	14	-	TRBV5-6	TRBJ2-5	TGTGCCAGCAGCTTGTTGGGAGATCAAGAGACCCAGTACTTC	CASSLLGDQETQYF
-	14	-	TRBV9	TRBJ1-1	TGTGCCAGCAGCCCCTCTCCCAGGGGCGTCGAAGCTTTCTTT	CASSPSPRGVEAFF
-	16	TRBD2	TRBV2	TRBJ2-3	TGTGCCAGCAGTGAACTAGCGGGGGGGCTCGCAGATACGCAGTATTTT	CASSELAGGLADTQYF
-	14	-	TRBV6-5	TRBJ2-2	TGTGCCAGCAGTCGGGACCGGTACACCGGGGAGCTGTTTTTT	CASSRDRYTGELFF
-	14	TRBD1	TRBV28	TRBJ1-5	TGTGCCAGCAGACCGACAGGGTTCCGGCAGCCCCAGCATTTT	CASRPTGFRQPQHF
once	14	-	TRBV2	TRBJ1-6	TGTGCCAGCAGCCCGGGGGTCGGTAATTCACCCCTCCACTTT	CASSPGVGNSPLHF
-	15	TRBD2	TRBV18	TRBJ2-5	TGTGCCAGCTCACCATCGAGCGGGATCCAAGAGACCCAGTACTTC	CASSPSSGIQETQYF
-	18	TRBD2	TRBV11-2	TRBJ2-5	TGTGCCAGCAGCTTAGTGGGTGCGGGGGGGTACCAGCAAGAGACCCAGTACTTC	CASSLVGAGGYQQETQYF